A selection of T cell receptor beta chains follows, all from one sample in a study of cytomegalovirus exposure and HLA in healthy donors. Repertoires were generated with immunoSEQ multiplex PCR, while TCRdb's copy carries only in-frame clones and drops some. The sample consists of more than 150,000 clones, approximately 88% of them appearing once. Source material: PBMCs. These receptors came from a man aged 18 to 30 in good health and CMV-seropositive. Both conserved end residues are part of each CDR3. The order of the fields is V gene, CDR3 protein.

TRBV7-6 CASSLGLGKNTEAFF
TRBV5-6 CASSFGQGTDTQYF
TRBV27 CASSILGDWGQEQFF
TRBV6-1 CASSDSEGDYGYTF
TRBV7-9 CASSGGLAGDYNEQFF
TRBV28 CASSLPSYEQYF
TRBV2 CASSGLAGIYNEQFF
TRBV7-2 CASSLDPGMGYGYTF
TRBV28 CASSDFSGIRADTQYF
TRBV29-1 CSVGPYYPGQGKGIYYGYTF
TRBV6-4 CASSVSPSGIGEQFF
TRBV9 CASSSRTSGRIPDTQYF
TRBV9 CASSVGPSGEVDEQFF
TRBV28 CASSPGLKRAKNIQYF
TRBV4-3 CASSQSLADNEQFF
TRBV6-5 CATGRIQGSQYF
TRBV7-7 CASRRQGGNTEAFF
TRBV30 CAWSVDSRSYEQYF
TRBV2 CASREPGLAGFLSEQYF
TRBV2 CASDRRETQYF
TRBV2 CASSDEQDNQPQHF
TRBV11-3 CASSLSPASGSMKFF
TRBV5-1 CASSVLLAGGETQYF
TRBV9 CASSVGLAGVIDTQYF
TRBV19 CASSPSPGLAGGPTYNEQFF
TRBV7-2 CASSPGLSGNEQFF
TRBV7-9 CASSKAGGGGEQYF
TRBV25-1 CASSEGQGAEKLFF
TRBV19 CASSMGTGQPQHF
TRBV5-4 CASSSLAGGTDTQYF
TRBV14 CASSHFDRAQSYTF
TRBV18 CASSTRGGLGSYNEQFF
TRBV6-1 CATLTTGSMWDEQYF
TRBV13 CASTQGAVTEAFF
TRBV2 CASSDLLISGRPDTQYF
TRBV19 CASSLSQTSGKRYEQYF
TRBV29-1 CSVEGQALMNTEAFF
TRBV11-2 CASSSGRAYNEQFF
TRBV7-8 CASSPRLAGEEQYF
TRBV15 CATSRDVTSGLDEQYF
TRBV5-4 CASSFRQGPTGELFF
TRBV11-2 CASSLVGREGFYEQYF
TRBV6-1 CASSEFLFGGSYEQYF
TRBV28 CASSLSSKGSADTQYF
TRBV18 CASSLNRAGGIIDGNQPQHF
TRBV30 CAWSVGLANEQFF
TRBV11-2 CASSLGLPNTGELFF
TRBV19 CASSVGHTNYGYTF
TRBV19 CASSIDSGGINEQYF
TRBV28 CASSWRLAAAYEQYF
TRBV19 CASSPGETQYF
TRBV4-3 CASSQGRRNEQFF
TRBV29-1 CSVGDNYDNQPQHF
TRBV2 CASKGLALNEQFF
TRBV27 CASSLLAAAPSTDTQYF
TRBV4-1 CASSQEVPRDYGYTF
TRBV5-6 CASSLGDSLNQPQHF
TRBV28 CASSLRGLETQYF
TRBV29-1 CSRGLAHGELFF